The 30 T cell receptor beta chains below come from one sample, sequenced in a study of glioma-infiltrating T cells after dendritic cell vaccination. TCRdb's copy holds only in-frame clones and misses some; the assay was immunoSEQ multiplex PCR. The data show around 78,000 clones, with around 84% seen just once and around 9.3% held by the top ten. Time point meaning: after dendritic cell vaccination, including at tumor progression/relapse. Source: blood, taken after dendritic cell vaccination. The receptors stem from a human donor with glioblastoma.

The rearrangement links TRBV14 to TRBJ2-1; D perhaps matches TRBD1 (6 bases). This CDR3 comprises 16 residues. V lost 1 base, J lost 8 bases, and 18 bases lay in between. The V gene's germline CDR1 is SGHDN and CDR2 FVKESK. The CDR3 loop reads CASSQGGRPPGDEQFF. The CDR3 DNA reads TGTGCCAGCAGCCAAGGGGGGCGGCCCCCGGGTGATGAGCAGTTCTTC.

V usage is TRBV9 and J usage is TRBJ1-2; D is possibly TRBD1 (6 bases). V lost 4 bases, J lost 4 bases, and 11 bases lay in between. Germline-derived CDR1 and CDR2 are SGDLS and YYNGEE. The CDR3 sequence is 13 residues long. The CDR3, as DNA: TGTGCCAGCAGCACGGGGACAAGCTATGGCTACACCTTC. This codes for CASSTGTSYGYTF.

The chain has TRBV28 and TRBJ1-5, with a tentative D call TRBD1 (6 bases). V was trimmed by 3 bases and J by 6 bases, leaving 12 bases between them. The CDR3 loop spans 14 amino acids. Germline V gene sequence: CDR1 MDHEN, CDR2 SYDVKM. The CDR3 sequence is CASSFGQGIQPQHF. The CDR3 nucleotides read TGTGCCAGCAGTTTTGGGCAGGGGATTCAGCCCCAGCATTTT. The entire variable domain, with the rest obtained from reference TRBV28 and TRBJ1-5, is as follows: DVKVTQSSRYLVKRTGEKVFLECVQDMDHENMFWYRQDPGLGLRLIYFSYDVKMKEKGDIPEGYSVSREKKERFSLILESASTNQTSMYLCASSFGQGIQPQHFGDGTRLSIL.

The chain combines TRBV20-1 with TRBJ1-4; D gene ambiguous. CDR1 and CDR2 from the germline V gene are DFQATT and SNEGSKA (reference sequence). The CDR3 has 11 amino acids. Trimming stripped 4 bases from V and 3 bases from J, with 3 bases between. The CDR3: CSANSNEKLFF. Written as DNA, the CDR3 is TGCAGTGCTAACTCTAATGAAAAACTGTTTTTT.

This chain uses TRBV5-1 with TRBJ1-2; 9 bases match TRBD1. The length of the CDR3 is 15 residues. Germline lookup yields CDR1 SGHRS and CDR2 YFSETQ. After removal of 0 bases from V and 8 bases from J, the junction contained 8 bases not matched to a gene. The CDR3 is CASSLAQQGARGYTF. CDR3 DNA: TGCGCCAGCAGCTTGGCCCAACAGGGGGCGAGAGGCTACACCTTC.

The V gene is TRBV28, the J gene TRBJ2-2; 13 nucleotides line up with TRBD2. The V segment lost 5 bases and the J segment 7 bases; nucleotides outside the gene matches: 1. The CDR3 is 14 amino acids. Germline V gives CDR1 MDHEN, CDR2 SYDVKM. The DNA for the CDR3 is TGTGCCAGCAGTCGGACTAGCGGGAGCGGGGAGCTGTTTTTT. Translating it yields CASSRTSGSGELFF. The full variable domain, its missing parts supplied by reference TRBV28 and TRBJ2-2, is DVKVTQSSRYLVKRTGEKVFLECVQDMDHENMFWYRQDPGLGLRLIYFSYDVKMKEKGDIPEGYSVSREKKERFSLILESASTNQTSMYLCASSRTSGSGELFFGEGSRLTVL.

This chain links TRBV5-1 with TRBJ1-1, with D possibly being TRBD1 (5 bases). Germline loops: CDR1 SGHRS, CDR2 YFSETQ. CDR3 size: 15 residues. V was clipped by 0 bases and J by 8 bases, with 17 bases between them. CDR3 sequence: CASSLAQVPSAEAFF. CDR3 nucleotides: TGCGCCAGCAGCTTGGCACAGGTCCCTTCGGCGGAAGCTTTCTTT.

The CDR3 sequence: CASSQVPGAPGELFF. CDR3 bases: TGCGCCAGCAGCCAAGTACCAGGGGCGCCCGGGGAGCTGTTTTTT. The chain is built from TRBV4-3 and TRBJ2-2, with D maybe TRBD1 (6 bases). This CDR3 comprises 15 residues. Germline V gives CDR1 LGHNA, CDR2 YSLEER. Trimming took 1 base from V and 6 from J, leaving 12 bases between them.

J is TRBJ2-3 and V is TRBV30; 9 nucleotides align to TRBD2. The CDR3 loop spans 15 amino acids. Looked up from germline, CDR1 is GTSNPN and CDR2 is SVGIG (reference sequence). The J segment lost 4 bases and the V segment lost 5 bases, leaving 10 bases of the junction unmatched. For the CDR3, the DNA is TGTGCCTGGGGGAAGGTAGCGGGAGTGTCAGATACGCAGTATTTT. Protein product: CAWGKVAGVSDTQYF.

This chain joins TRBV7-2 and TRBJ2-3, with D possibly being TRBD1 (6 bases). Germline CDR1 is SGHTA and CDR2 is FQGNSA. Trimming took 3 bases from V and 0 from J, leaving 16 bases between them. The CDR3 loop spans 17 amino acids. This CDR3 is CASSLATRGISTDTQYF. The CDR3 region has the DNA TGTGCCAGCAGCTTGGCAACTAGGGGGATAAGCACAGATACGCAGTATTTT.

This clone was recorded a few times. The chain is built from TRBV11-2 and TRBJ2-2, with 14 bases lining up with TRBD2. CDR1 is SGHAT, CDR2 FQNNGV, per germline. Trimming at V came to 5 bases and at J to 8 bases, leaving 13 bases not matched to a gene. This CDR3 comprises 18 residues. CDR3 in DNA: TGTGCCAGCAGCCCCGGGACTAGCGGGAGACGTGTTGGGGGGGAGCTGTTTTTT. It encodes CASSPGTSGRRVGGELFF.

V gene TRBV7-3 combines with J gene TRBJ2-1, with 13 bases aligning to TRBD2. This CDR3 contains 18 residues. The V segment lost 1 base and the J segment 6 bases; nucleotides outside the gene matches: 9. Looked up from germline, CDR1 is SGHTA and CDR2 is FQGTGA. The CDR3 here is CASSLRTSGSVFINEQFF. CDR3 nucleotides: TGTGCCAGCAGCTTAAGGACTAGCGGGAGCGTTTTCATCAATGAGCAGTTCTTC.

The J gene is TRBJ1-1, the V gene TRBV15; tentative D call: TRBD1 (6 bases). The CDR3 has 14 amino acids. With 1 base removed from V and 3 bases from J, the gap between germline ends came to 9 bases. The germline V gene encodes CDR1 LNHNV and CDR2 YYDKDF (reference sequence). CDR3 sequence: CATSRGNRDTEAFF. CDR3 sequence (DNA): TGTGCCACCAGCAGAGGAAACAGGGACACTGAAGCTTTCTTT.

This clone came up a few times. The V call is TRBV6-5, the J call TRBJ1-3; 7 bases line up with TRBD1. V was clipped by 6 bases and J by 0 bases; unmatched bases: 5. CDR1 and CDR2 (germline): MNHEY, SVGAGI. The CDR3 runs 15 residues. DNA for the CDR3: TGTGCCAGCAGCAACGGACAGGTCTCTGGAAACACCATATATTTT. This encodes CASSNGQVSGNTIYF.

V usage is TRBV5-4 and J usage is TRBJ2-5; 9 bases match TRBD2. CDR1 and CDR2 from the germline V gene are SGHNT and YYREEE (reference sequence). CDR3 length equals 15 residues. Trimming took 4 bases from V and 2 from J; bases not matched to a gene: 6. CDR3 in DNA: TGTGCCAGCAGCCGGGGGACTAGCCTTCAAGAGACCCAGTACTTC. It encodes CASSRGTSLQETQYF. Using reference TRBV5-4 and TRBJ2-5 for the parts outside the CDR3, the full variable domain is ETGVTQSPTHLIKTRGQQVTLRCSSQSGHNTVSWYQQALGQGPQFIFQYYREEENGRGNFPPRFSGLQFPNYSSELNVNALELDDSALYLCASSRGTSLQETQYFGPGTRLLVL.

The chain links TRBV7-6 to TRBJ1-5; unclear D gene. V lost 0 bases, J lost 4 bases, and 4 bases lay in between. Germline CDR1 reads SGHVS; CDR2 reads FNYEAQ. CDR3 length: 13 amino acids. The DNA of the CDR3 is TGTGCCAGCAGCTTAGCAGCTAATCAGCCCCAGCATTTT. Its translation is CASSLAANQPQHF.

This clone was observed a handful of times. The sample has other DNA sequences that encode this CDR3 too. This chain uses TRBV19 with TRBJ2-7; 7 bases map to TRBD2. V was clipped by 3 bases and J by 4 bases; unmatched bases: 6. The V gene's germline CDR1 is LNHDA and CDR2 SQIVND (reference sequence). The CDR3 is 14 amino acids. CDR3 amino acids: CASSITGGTYEQYF. The CDR3 DNA sequence: TGTGCCAGTAGTATTACGGGAGGCACATACGAGCAGTACTTC.

The chain recombines TRBV7-2 with TRBJ2-1, with 8 bases matching TRBD2. V was pared by 5 bases and J by 5 bases, with 14 bases of the junction left unmatched. Looked up from germline, CDR1 is SGHTA and CDR2 is FQGNSA. The CDR3 length is 17 residues. The CDR3 region is CASSQEAGVGSDNEQFF. DNA of the CDR3: TGTGCCAGCAGCCAGGAAGCGGGAGTCGGTAGCGACAATGAGCAGTTCTTC.

J is TRBJ2-7 and V is TRBV25-1, with D uncertain. V was clipped by 3 bases and J by 2 bases, with 5 bases between them. This CDR3 is built from 12 residues. The germline V gene encodes CDR1 MGHDK and CDR2 SYGVNS. This chain's CDR3 is CASSDQTYEQYF. For the CDR3, the DNA is TGTGCCAGCAGTGACCAAACCTACGAGCAGTACTTC.

The genes are TRBV5-1 and TRBJ2-1; 7 bases line up with TRBD2. V was clipped by 10 bases and J by 5 bases; unmatched bases: 9. CDR3 length: 13 residues. CDR1 and CDR2 (germline): SGHRS, YFSETQ. The CDR3 sequence: CALISGANNEQFF. CDR3 sequence (DNA): TGCGCCCTTATCAGCGGGGCTAACAATGAGCAGTTCTTC.

The rearrangement joins TRBV6-5 to TRBJ1-2, with 9 bases identical to TRBD1. This CDR3 spans 14 amino acids. The V segment lost 5 bases and the J segment 5 bases; nucleotides outside the gene matches: 6. Germline CDR1 MNHEY, CDR2 SVGAGI. CDR3 bases: TGTGCCAGCAGTCCGGGACAGGGAGTATATGGCTACACCTTC. It specifies CASSPGQGVYGYTF.

The chain couples TRBV7-9 to TRBJ1-3, with 8 nucleotides matching TRBD1. J lost 4 bases, V lost 6 bases, and 8 bases had no gene match. Germline values: CDR1 SEHNR, CDR2 FQNEAQ (reference sequence). The CDR3 is 15 amino acids. In nucleotides, the CDR3 is TGTGCCAGCAGTTCAGCCAGGGGGCTCGGAAACACCATATATTTT. Protein product: CASSSARGLGNTIYF. Full variable domain (outside the CDR3, taken from reference TRBV7-9 and TRBJ1-3): DTGVSQNPRHKITKRGQNVTFRCDPISEHNRLYWYRQTLGQGPEFLTYFQNEAQLEKSRLLSDRFSAERPKGSFSTLEIQRTEQGDSAMYLCASSSARGLGNTIYFGEGSWLTVV.

The V call is TRBV11-3, the J call TRBJ2-2; TRBD1 matches 12 bases. There are 17 residues in the CDR3. V was pared by 5 bases and J by 4 bases, with 8 bases of the junction left unmatched. Germline loops: CDR1 SGHNT, CDR2 YENEEA. DNA of the CDR3: TGTGCCAGCAGCAGGGGACAGGGGGCGACGGGCACCGGGGAGCTGTTTTTT. It specifies CASSRGQGATGTGELFF.

In this sample, this clone turned up once. The rearrangement joins TRBV9 to TRBJ2-1, with a possible D match to TRBD1 (6 bases). The CDR3 totals 14 residues. Germline CDR1 SGDLS, CDR2 YYNGEE. Trimming stripped 1 base from V and 9 bases from J, with 14 bases between. Written as DNA, the CDR3 is TGTGCCAGCAGCGTACAGGGGTTCGGTACTGAGCAGTTCTTC. This gives the protein CASSVQGFGTEQFF. Filled out from reference TRBV9 and TRBJ2-1, the complete variable domain reads DSGVTQTPKHLITATGQRVTLRCSPRSGDLSVYWYQQSLDQGLQFLIQYYNGEERAKGNILERFSAQQFPDLHSELNLSSLELGDSALYFCASSVQGFGTEQFFGPGTRLTVL.

V is TRBV6-1 and J is TRBJ2-7; 10 bases match TRBD1. The trim removed 6 bases at V and 6 bases at J, leaving 8 bases unmatched. This CDR3 has 14 amino acids. Germline assignment: CDR1 MNHNS and CDR2 SASEGT. The CDR3 protein is CASSLGGQGFEQYF. The CDR3, as DNA: TGTGCCAGCAGCCTGGGGGGACAGGGGTTCGAGCAGTACTTC.

This clone has more than one count but fewer than ten. The chain links TRBV6-4 to TRBJ2-3, with 9 bases fitting TRBD1. Trimming cost V 4 bases and J 1 base; bases outside gene matches: 0. The CDR3 loop spans 14 amino acids. Germline V gene data show CDR1 as MRHNA and CDR2 as SNTAGT. CDR3: CASSGTGGTDTQYF. In nucleotides, the CDR3 is TGTGCCAGCAGTGGGACAGGGGGCACAGATACGCAGTATTTT.

The chain has TRBV11-2 and TRBJ1-5, with unresolved D. The CDR3 contains 13 residues. Germline V gene sequence: CDR1 SGHAT, CDR2 FQNNGV. Trimming removed 5 bases from V and 5 bases from J, with 10 bases in between. CDR3 DNA sequence: TGTGCCAGCAGCCTTAGCGGCGATCAGCCCCAGCATTTT. Translation: CASSLSGDQPQHF.

This chain links TRBV7-2 with TRBJ2-7, with no clear D. The CDR3 length is 14 residues. Germline lookup yields CDR1 SGHTA and CDR2 FQGNSA. V was pared by 5 bases and J by 0 bases, with 11 bases between. The CDR3 DNA sequence: TGTGCCAGCAGCCCCGTTGTGAGCTCCTACGAGCAGTACTTC. Translated, it gives CASSPVVSSYEQYF.

This clone has only one observation. The chain is built from TRBV12-5 and TRBJ2-3, with 9 bases identical to TRBD2. Germline CDR1 and CDR2: LGHNT and FRNRAP. The CDR3 contains 15 residues. Trimming at V came to 6 bases and at J to 0 bases, leaving 4 bases not matched to a gene. CDR3 sequence: CASGIAGASTDTQYF. For the CDR3, the DNA is TGTGCTAGTGGAATAGCGGGGGCCAGCACAGATACGCAGTATTTT.

In its sample, this clone was seen once. The chain employs TRBV25-1 and TRBJ2-7; tentative D call: TRBD2 (7 bases). Per germline, CDR1 MGHDK and CDR2 SYGVNS. The CDR3 extends over 15 amino acids. Between the trimmed V and J ends, which lost 4 bases and 0 bases, there was a span of 13 bases. Here the CDR3 DNA reads TGTGCCAGCAGTGGGGGGGGCCGGTTCTCCTACGAGCAGTACTTC. Amino acids: CASSGGGRFSYEQYF.